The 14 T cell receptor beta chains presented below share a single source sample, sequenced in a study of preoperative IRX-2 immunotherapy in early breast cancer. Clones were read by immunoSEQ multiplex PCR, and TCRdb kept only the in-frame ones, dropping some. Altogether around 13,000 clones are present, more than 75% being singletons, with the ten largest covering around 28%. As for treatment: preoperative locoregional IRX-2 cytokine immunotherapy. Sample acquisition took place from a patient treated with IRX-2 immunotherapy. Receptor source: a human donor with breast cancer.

CDR3 in DNA: TGTGCCAGCAGTTTTGGAGTTAATGAGCAGTTCTTC. This encodes CASSFGVNEQFF. V and J are TRBV11-3 and TRBJ2-1; the D is unclear. This CDR3 has 12 amino acids. Germline V gene data show CDR1 as SGHNT and CDR2 as YENEEA. Trimming took 6 bases from V and 7 from J, leaving 10 bases between them.

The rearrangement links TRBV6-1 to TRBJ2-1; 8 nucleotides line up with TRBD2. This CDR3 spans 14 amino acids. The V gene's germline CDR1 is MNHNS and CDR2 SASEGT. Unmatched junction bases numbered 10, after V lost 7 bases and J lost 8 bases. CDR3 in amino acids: CASNPGGVRDEQFF. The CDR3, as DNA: TGTGCCAGCAACCCGGGGGGGGTTCGCGATGAGCAGTTCTTC.

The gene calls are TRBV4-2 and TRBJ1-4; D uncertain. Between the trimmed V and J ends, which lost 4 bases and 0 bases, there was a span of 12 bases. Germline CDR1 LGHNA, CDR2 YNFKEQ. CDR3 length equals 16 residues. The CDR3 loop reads CASSPSGIATNEKLFF. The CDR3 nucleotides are TGTGCCAGCAGCCCGTCGGGGATAGCAACTAATGAAAAACTGTTTTTT.

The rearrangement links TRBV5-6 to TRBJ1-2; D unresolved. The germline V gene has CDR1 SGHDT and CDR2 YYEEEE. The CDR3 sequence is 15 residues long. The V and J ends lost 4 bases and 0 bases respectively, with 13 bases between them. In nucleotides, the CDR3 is TGTGCCAGCAGCCCGAGGGCAGGAGCTAACTATGGCTACACCTTC. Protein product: CASSPRAGANYGYTF.

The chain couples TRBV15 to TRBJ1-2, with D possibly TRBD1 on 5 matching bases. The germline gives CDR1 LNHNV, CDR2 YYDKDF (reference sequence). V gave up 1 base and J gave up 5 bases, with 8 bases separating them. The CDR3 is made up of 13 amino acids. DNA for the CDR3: TGTGCCACCAGCAGAGGGGGGGGTTATGGCTACACCTTC. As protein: CATSRGGGYGYTF.

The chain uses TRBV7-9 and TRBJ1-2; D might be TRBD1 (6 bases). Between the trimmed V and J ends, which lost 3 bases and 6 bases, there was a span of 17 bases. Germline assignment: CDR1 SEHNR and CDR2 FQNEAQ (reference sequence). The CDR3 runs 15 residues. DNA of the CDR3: TGTGCCAGCAGCTTCAGCAGGGGCGGGTTAAATGGCTACACCTTC. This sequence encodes CASSFSRGGLNGYTF.

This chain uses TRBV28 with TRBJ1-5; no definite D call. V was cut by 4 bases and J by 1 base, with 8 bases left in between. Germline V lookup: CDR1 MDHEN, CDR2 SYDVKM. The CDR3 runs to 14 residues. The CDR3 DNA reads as TGTGCCAGCAGTTCCCCAGCGAGCAATCAGCCCCAGCATTTT. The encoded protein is CASSSPASNQPQHF.

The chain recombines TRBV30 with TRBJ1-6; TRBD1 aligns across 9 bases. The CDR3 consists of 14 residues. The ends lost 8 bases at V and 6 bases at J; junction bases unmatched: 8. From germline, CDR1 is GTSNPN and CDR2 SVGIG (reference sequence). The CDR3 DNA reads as TGTGCCGTCTCCGGGGACAGGGCTAATTCACCCCTCCACTTT. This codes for CAVSGDRANSPLHF.

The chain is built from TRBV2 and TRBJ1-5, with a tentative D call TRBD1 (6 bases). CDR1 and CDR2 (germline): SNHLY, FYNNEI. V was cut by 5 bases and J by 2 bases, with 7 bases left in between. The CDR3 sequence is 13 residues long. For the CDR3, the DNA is TGTGCCAGCAGTAGGGGGGGCAATCAGCCCCAGCATTTT. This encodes CASSRGGNQPQHF. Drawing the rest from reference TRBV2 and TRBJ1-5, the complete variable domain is EPEVTQTPSHQVTQMGQEVILRCVPISNHLYFYWYRQILGQKVEFLVSFYNNEISEKSEIFDDQFSVERPDGSNFTLKIRSTKLEDSAMYFCASSRGGNQPQHFGDGTRLSIL.

Here the CDR3 reads CASTSRQTRFF. The CDR3, as DNA: TGTGCCAGCACCAGTAGGCAAACAAGATTCTTC. The chain has TRBV28 and TRBJ2-1; D is ambiguous. There are 11 residues in the CDR3. Trimming cost V 7 bases and J 16 bases, with 17 bases left between them. In germline, CDR1 is MDHEN, CDR2 SYDVKM.

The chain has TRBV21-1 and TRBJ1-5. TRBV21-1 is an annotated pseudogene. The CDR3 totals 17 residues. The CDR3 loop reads CASSRGRGAGSNQPQHF. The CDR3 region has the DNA TGTGCCAGCAGCAGAGGAAGGGGCGCGGGTAGCAATCAGCCCCAGCATTTT.

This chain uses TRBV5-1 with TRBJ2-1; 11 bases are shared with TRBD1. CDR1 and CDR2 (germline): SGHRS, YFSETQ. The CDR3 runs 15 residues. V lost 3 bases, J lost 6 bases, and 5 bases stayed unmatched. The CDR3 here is CASSSGGTGGNEQFF. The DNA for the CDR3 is TGCGCCAGCAGCTCCGGGGGGACAGGGGGCAATGAGCAGTTCTTC.

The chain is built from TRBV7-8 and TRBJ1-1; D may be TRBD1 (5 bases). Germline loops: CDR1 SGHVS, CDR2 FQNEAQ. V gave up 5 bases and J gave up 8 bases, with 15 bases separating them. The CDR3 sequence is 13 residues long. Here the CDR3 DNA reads TGTGCCAGCAGCCCACGTTGGGGGGAAGAAGCTTTCTTT. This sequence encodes CASSPRWGEEAFF.

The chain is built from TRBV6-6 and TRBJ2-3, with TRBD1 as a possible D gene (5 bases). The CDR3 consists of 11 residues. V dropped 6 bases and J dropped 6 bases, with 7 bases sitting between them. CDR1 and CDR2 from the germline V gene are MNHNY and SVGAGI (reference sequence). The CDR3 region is CASSPGDTQYF. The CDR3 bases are TGTGCCAGCAGCCCAGGGGATACGCAGTATTTT.